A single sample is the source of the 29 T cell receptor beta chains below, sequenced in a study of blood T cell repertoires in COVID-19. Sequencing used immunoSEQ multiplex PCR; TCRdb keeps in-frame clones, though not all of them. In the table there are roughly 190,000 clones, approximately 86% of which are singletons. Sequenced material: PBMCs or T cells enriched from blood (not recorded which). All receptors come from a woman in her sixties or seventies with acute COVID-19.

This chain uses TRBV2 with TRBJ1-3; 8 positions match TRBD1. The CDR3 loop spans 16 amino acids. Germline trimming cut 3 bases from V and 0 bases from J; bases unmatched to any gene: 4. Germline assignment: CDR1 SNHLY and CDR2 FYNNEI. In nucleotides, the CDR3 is TGTGCCAGCAGTGAGGGACAGGCCCCCTCTGGAAACACCATATATTTT. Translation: CASSEGQAPSGNTIYF.

CDR3 coding DNA: TGTGCCAGTAGTAACCCAAGGGGGCGTGGGCCCCAGCATTTT. It is translated as CASSNPRGRGPQHF. This chain uses TRBV19 with TRBJ1-5; 7 bases fit TRBD1. This CDR3 spans 14 amino acids. Trimming cost V 4 bases and J 9 bases; bases outside gene matches: 9. The germline V gene has CDR1 LNHDA and CDR2 SQIVND (reference sequence). Looking up the rest from reference TRBV19 and TRBJ1-5 gives the full variable domain: DGGITQSPKYLFRKEGQNVTLSCEQNLNHDAMYWYRQDPGQGLRLIYYSQIVNDFQKGDIAEGYSVSREKKESFPLTVTSAQKNPTAFYLCASSNPRGRGPQHFGDGTRLSIL.

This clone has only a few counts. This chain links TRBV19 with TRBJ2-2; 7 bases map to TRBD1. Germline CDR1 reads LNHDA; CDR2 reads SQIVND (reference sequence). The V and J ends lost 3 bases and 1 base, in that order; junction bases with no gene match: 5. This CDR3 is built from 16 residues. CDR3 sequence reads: CASSIGGQMNTGELFF. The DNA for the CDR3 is TGTGCCAGTAGTATTGGGGGACAGATGAACACCGGGGAGCTGTTTTTT.

Written as DNA, the CDR3 is TGTGCCAGCAGGACGTGGGGGGGCTACGGCTACACCTTC. Translation gives CASRTWGGYGYTF. V is TRBV28 and J is TRBJ1-2, with D tentatively TRBD1 (6 bases). V was cut by 6 bases and J by 8 bases, with 16 bases left in between. Germline-derived CDR1 and CDR2 are MDHEN and SYDVKM. This CDR3 region has 13 residues.

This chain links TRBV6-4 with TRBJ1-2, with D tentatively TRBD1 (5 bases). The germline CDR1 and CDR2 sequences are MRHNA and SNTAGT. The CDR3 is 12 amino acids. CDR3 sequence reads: CESRRDRGGYTF. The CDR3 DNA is TGTGAAAGCCGCAGGGATCGTGGCGGCTACACCTTC.

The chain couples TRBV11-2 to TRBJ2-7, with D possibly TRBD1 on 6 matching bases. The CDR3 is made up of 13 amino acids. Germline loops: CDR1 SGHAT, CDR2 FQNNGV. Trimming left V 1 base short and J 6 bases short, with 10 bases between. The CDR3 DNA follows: TGTGCCAGCAGCTTAGGGACAGCTGCCGAGCAGTACTTC. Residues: CASSLGTAAEQYF.

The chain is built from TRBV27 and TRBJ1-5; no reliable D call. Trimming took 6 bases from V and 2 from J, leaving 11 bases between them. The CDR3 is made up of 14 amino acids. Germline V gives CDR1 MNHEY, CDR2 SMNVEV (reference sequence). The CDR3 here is CASRTTVRNQPQHF. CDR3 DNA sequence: TGTGCCAGCAGAACCACAGTGCGCAATCAGCCCCAGCATTTT.

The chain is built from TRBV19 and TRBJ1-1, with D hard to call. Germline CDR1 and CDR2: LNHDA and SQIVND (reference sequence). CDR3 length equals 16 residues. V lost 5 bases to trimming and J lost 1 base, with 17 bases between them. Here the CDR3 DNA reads TGTGCCAGTAGTTCACCGGCGGGCAGTTGGAACACTGAAGCTTTCTTT. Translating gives CASSSPAGSWNTEAFF.

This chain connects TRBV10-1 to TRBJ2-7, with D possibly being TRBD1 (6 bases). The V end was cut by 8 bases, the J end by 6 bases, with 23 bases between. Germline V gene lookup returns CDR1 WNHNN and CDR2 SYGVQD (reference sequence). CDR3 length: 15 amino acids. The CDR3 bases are TGCGCCAGCGGGATACAGGGTGACCCTCTTCGCGAGCAGTACGTC. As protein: CASGIQGDPLREQYV.

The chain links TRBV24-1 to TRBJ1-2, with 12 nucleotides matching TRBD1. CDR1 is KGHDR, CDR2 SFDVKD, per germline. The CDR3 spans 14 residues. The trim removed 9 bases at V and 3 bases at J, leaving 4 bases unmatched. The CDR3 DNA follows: TGTGCCACCCAGGGACAGGGGGCCGACTATGGCTACACCTTC. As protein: CATQGQGADYGYTF.

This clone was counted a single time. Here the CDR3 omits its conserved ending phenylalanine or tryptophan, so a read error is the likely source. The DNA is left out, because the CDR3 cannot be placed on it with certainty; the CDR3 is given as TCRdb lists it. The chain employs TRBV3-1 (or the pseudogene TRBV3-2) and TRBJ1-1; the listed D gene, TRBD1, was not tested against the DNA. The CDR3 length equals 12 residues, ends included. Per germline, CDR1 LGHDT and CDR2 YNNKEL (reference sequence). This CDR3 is CASSQDAGDRSL.

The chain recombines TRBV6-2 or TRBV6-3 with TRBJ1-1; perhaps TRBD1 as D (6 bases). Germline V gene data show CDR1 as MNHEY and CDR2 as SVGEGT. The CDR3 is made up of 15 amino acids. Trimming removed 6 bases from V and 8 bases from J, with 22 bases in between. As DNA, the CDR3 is TGTGCCAGCAGCCCAGATGACAGGTCCTCAAGGGAAGCTTTCTTT. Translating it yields CASSPDDRSSREAFF.

The CDR3 loop is CASSYGTTNEKLFF. Here the CDR3 DNA reads TGTGCCAGCAGCTACGGGACAACTAATGAAAAACTGTTTTTT. This chain links TRBV7-2 with TRBJ1-4; D gene ambiguous. CDR1 and CDR2 (germline): SGHTA, FQGNSA. The CDR3 sequence is 14 residues long. V was shortened by 4 bases and J by 0 bases, with 6 bases between the two germline ends.

The CDR3 is CASSRGEGHNEQFF. As DNA, the CDR3 is TGCGCCAGCAGCCGTGGGGAGGGCCACAATGAGCAGTTCTTC. The V gene is TRBV5-1, the J gene TRBJ2-1, with 7 bases matching TRBD2. From germline, CDR1 is SGHRS and CDR2 YFSETQ. J gave up 5 bases and V 4 bases, and 6 bases lay outside the gene matches. The CDR3 has 14 amino acids.

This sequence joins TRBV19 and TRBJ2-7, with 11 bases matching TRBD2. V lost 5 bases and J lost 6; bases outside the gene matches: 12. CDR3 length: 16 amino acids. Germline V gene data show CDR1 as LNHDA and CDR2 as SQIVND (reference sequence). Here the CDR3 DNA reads TGTGCCAGTAGTCCTCGGTCTCCTAGCGGGAGGCCCGAGCAGTACTTC. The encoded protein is CASSPRSPSGRPEQYF.

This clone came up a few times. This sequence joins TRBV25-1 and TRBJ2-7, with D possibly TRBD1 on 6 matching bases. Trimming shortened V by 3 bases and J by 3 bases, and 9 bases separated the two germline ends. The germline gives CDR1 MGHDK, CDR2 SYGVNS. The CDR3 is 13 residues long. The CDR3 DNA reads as TGTGCCAGCAGTGAGACAGGCCACTACGAGCAGTACTTC. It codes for CASSETGHYEQYF.

CDR3 DNA: TGTGCCAGCCACCCGCCGGGGGTGCCTGATGGAGGCTACACCTTC. This translates into CASHPPGVPDGGYTF. The chain uses TRBV7-2 and TRBJ1-2; D is possibly TRBD1 (5 bases). The ends were cut back, 8 bases at V and 8 bases at J, with 24 bases in the middle. The CDR3 is made up of 15 amino acids. Germline V gene lookup returns CDR1 SGHTA and CDR2 FQGNSA.

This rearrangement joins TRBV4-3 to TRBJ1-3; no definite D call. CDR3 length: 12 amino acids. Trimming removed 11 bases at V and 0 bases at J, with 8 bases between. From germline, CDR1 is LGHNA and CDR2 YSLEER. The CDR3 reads CASEGSGNTIYF. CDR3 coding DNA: TGCGCCTCCGAGGGCTCTGGAAACACCATATATTTT.

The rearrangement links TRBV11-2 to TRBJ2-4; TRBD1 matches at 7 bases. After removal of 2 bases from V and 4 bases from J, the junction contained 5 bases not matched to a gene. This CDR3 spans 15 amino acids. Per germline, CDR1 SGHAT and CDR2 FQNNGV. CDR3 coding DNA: TGTGCCAGCAGCTTATATACAGGGGAGAAAAACATTCAGTACTTC. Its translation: CASSLYTGEKNIQYF. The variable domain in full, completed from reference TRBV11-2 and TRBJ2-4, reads EAGVAQSPRYKIIEKRQSVAFWCNPISGHATLYWYQQILGQGPKLLIQFQNNGVVDDSQLPKDRFSAERLKGVDSTLKIQPAKLEDSAVYLCASSLYTGEKNIQYFGAGTRLSVL.

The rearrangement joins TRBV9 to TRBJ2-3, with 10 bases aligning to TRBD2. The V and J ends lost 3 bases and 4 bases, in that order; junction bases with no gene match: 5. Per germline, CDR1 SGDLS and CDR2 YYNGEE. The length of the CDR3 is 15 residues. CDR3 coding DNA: TGTGCCAGCAGCGATGAAGCGGGAGGGTCAGATACGCAGTATTTT. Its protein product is CASSDEAGGSDTQYF.

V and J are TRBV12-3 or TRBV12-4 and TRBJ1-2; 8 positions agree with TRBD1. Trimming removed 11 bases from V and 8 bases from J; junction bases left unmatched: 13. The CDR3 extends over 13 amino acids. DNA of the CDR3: TGTGCCGGGGCTCGGACAGGGCAATACGGCTACACCTTC. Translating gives CAGARTGQYGYTF.

The CDR3 region is CASSQTRTGGTDTQYF. As DNA, the CDR3 is TGTGCCAGCAGCCAGACTAGGACAGGTGGCACAGATACGCAGTATTTT. The V gene is TRBV4-2, the J gene TRBJ2-3, with D perhaps TRBD1 (7 bases). Germline V gives CDR1 LGHNA, CDR2 YNFKEQ. The CDR3 sequence is 16 residues long. The V gene lost 3 bases and the J gene lost 1 base, with 14 bases spanning the gap.

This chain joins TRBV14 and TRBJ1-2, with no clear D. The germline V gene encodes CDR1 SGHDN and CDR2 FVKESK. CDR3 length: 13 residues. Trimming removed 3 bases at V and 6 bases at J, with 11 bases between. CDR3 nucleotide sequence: TGTGCCAGCAGCCAGGGGAGGACGGATGGCTACACCTTC. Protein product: CASSQGRTDGYTF.

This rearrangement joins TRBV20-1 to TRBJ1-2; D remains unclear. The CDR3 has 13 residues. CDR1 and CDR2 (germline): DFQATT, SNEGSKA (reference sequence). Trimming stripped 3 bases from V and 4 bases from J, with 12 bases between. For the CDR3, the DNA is TGCAGTGCTAGTACTACGGCGGGCTATGGCTACACCTTC. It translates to CSASTTAGYGYTF.

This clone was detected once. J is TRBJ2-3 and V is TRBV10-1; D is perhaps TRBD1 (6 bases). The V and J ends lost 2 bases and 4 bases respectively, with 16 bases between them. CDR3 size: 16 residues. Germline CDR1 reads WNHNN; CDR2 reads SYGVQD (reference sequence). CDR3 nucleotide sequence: TGCGCCAGCAGTGAGATCAGGGGAGCGGTGGCAGATACGCAGTATTTT. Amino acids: CASSEIRGAVADTQYF.

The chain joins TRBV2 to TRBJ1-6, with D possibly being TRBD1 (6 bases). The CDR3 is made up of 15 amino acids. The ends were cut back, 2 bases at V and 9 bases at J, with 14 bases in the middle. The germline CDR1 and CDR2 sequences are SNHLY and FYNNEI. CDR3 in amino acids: CASSEIQGRGSPLHF. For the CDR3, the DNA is TGTGCCAGCAGTGAAATACAGGGTCGAGGTTCACCCCTCCACTTT.

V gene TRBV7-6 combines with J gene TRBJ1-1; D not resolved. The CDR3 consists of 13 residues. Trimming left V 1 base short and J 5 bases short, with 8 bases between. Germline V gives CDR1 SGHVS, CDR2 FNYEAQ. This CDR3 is CASSLDGKTEAFF. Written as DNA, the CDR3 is TGTGCCAGCAGCTTAGACGGGAAAACTGAAGCTTTCTTT.

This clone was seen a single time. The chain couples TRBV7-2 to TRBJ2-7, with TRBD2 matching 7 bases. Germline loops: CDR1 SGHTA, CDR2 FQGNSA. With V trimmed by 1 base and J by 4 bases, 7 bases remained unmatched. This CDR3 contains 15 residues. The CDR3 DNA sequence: TGTGCCAGCAGCTTAGTTAGCGGGCAATTTTACGAGCAGTACGTC. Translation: CASSLVSGQFYEQYV.

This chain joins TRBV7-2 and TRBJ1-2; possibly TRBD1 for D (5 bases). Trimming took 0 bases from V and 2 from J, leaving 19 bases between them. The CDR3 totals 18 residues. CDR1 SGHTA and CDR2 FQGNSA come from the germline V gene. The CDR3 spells CASSLAGAGRTFNYGYTF. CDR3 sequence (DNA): TGTGCCAGCAGCTTAGCTGGGGCAGGGCGGACATTCAACTATGGCTACACCTTC.